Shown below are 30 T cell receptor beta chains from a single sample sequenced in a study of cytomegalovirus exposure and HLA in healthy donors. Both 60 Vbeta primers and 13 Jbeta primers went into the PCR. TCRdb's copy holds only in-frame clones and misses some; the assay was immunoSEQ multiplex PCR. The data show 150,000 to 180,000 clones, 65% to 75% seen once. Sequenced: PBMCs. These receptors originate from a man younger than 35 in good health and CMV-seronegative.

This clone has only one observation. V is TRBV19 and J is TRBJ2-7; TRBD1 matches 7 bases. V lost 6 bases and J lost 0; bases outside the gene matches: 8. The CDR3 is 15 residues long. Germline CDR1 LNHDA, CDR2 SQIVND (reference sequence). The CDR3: CASRAAGGLSYEQYF. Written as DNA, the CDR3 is TGTGCCAGTAGGGCAGCAGGGGGTCTCTCCTACGAGCAGTACTTC. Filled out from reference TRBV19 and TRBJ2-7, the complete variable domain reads DGGITQSPKYLFRKEGQNVTLSCEQNLNHDAMYWYRQDPGQGLRLIYYSQIVNDFQKGDIAEGYSVSREKKESFPLTVTSAQKNPTAFYLCASRAAGGLSYEQYFGPGTRLTVT.

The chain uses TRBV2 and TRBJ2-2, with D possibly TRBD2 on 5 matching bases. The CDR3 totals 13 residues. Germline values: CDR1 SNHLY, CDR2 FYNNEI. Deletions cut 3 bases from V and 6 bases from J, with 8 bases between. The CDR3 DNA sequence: TGTGCCAGCAGTGACCTCGGGGCCGGGGAGCTGTTTTTT. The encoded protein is CASSDLGAGELFF.

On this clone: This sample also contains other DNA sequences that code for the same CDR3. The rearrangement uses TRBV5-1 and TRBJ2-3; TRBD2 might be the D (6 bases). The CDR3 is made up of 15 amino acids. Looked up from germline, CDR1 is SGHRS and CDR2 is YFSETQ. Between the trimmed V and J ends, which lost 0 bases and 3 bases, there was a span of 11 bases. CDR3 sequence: CASSLVSGGTDTQYF. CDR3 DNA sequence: TGCGCCAGCAGCTTGGTGTCCGGGGGAACAGATACGCAGTATTTT.

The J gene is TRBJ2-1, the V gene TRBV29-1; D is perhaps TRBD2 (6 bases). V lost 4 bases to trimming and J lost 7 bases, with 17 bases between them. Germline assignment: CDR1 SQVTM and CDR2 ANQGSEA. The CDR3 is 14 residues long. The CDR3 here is CSVGWQGGRNEQFF. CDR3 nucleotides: TGCAGCGTTGGTTGGCAGGGAGGTAGGAATGAGCAGTTCTTC.

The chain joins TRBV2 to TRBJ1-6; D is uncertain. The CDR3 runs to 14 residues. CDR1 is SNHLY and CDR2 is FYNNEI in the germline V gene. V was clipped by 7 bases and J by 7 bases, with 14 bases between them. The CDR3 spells CASTEVGENSPLHF. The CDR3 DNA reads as TGTGCCAGCACGGAGGTCGGGGAGAATTCACCCCTCCACTTT.

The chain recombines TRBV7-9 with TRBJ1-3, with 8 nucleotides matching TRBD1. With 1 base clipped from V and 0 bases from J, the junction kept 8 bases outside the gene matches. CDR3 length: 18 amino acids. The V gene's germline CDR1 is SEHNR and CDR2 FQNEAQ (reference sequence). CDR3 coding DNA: TGTGCCAGCAGCTTAGTGGGACAGGCACCCAACTCTGGAAACACCATATATTTT. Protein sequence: CASSLVGQAPNSGNTIYF.

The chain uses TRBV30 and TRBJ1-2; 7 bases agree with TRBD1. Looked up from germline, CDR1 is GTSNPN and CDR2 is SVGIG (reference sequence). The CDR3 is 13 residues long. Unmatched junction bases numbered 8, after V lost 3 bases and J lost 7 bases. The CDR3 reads CAWSAGGWGGYTF. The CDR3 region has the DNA TGTGCCTGGAGCGCAGGGGGTTGGGGTGGCTACACCTTC.

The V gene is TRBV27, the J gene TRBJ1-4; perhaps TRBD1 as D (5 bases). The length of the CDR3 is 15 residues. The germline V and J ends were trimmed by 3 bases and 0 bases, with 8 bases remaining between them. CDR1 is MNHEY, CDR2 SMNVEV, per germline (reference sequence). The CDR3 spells CASSLWGATNEKLFF. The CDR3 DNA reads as TGTGCCAGCAGTTTGTGGGGGGCAACTAATGAAAAACTGTTTTTT.

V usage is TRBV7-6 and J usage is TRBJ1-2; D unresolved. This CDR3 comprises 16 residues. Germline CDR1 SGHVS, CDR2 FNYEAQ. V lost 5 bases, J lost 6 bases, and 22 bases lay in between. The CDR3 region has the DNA TGTGCCAGCAGCCTTAATATCATTTTTTCAGGTGATGGCTACACCTTC. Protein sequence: CASSLNIIFSGDGYTF.

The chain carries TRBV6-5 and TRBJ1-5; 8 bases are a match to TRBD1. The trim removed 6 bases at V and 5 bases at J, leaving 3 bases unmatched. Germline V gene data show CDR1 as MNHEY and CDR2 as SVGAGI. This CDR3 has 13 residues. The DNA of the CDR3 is TGTGCCAGCAGCCCGGACAGGGATCAGCCCCAGCATTTT. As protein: CASSPDRDQPQHF.

CDR3 in DNA: TGTGCCAGCACCCCCTTCAGCGGGGGGGCCGTTGATGAGCAGTTCTTC. It is translated as CASTPFSGGAVDEQFF. The chain has TRBV7-9 and TRBJ2-1, with 10 bases that match TRBD2. Germline values: CDR1 SEHNR, CDR2 FQNEAQ (reference sequence). The V and J ends lost 7 bases and 8 bases, in that order; junction bases with no gene match: 14. CDR3 length: 16 amino acids. The whole variable domain, filled in from reference TRBV7-9 and TRBJ2-1, reads DTGVSQNPRHKITKRGQNVTFRCDPISEHNRLYWYRQTLGQGPEFLTYFQNEAQLEKSRLLSDRFSAERPKGSFSTLEIQRTEQGDSAMYLCASTPFSGGAVDEQFFGPGTRLTVL.

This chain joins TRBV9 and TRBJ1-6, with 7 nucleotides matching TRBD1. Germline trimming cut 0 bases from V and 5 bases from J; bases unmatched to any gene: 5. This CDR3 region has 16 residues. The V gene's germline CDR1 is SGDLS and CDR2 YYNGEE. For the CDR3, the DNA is TGTGCCAGCAGCGTAGGTGGACAGGTAGATAATTCACCCCTCCACTTT. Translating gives CASSVGGQVDNSPLHF.

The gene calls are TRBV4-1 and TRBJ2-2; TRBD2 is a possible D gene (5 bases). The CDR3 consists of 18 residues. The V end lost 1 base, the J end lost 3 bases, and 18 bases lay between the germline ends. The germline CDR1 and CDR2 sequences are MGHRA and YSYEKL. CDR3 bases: TGCGCCAGCAGCCAAGTTCGGACGGACTGGACGGACACCGGGGAGCTGTTTTTT. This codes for CASSQVRTDWTDTGELFF.

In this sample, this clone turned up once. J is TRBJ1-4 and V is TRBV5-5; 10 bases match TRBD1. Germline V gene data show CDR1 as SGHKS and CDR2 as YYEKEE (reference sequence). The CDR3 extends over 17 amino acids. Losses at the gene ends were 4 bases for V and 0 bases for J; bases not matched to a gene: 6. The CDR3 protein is CASSRGQGFATNEKLFF. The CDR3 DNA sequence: TGTGCCAGCAGCAGGGGACAGGGGTTCGCAACTAATGAAAAACTGTTTTTT.

CDR3 protein: CSVEDNEGTVYGYTF. The CDR3 region has the DNA TGCAGCGTTGAAGATAATGAGGGGACAGTCTATGGCTACACCTTC. The chain recombines TRBV29-1 with TRBJ1-2; TRBD1 agrees at 7 bases. The CDR3 sequence is 15 residues long. CDR1 and CDR2 from the germline V gene are SQVTM and ANQGSEA. Trimming cost V 0 bases and J 4 bases; bases outside gene matches: 8.

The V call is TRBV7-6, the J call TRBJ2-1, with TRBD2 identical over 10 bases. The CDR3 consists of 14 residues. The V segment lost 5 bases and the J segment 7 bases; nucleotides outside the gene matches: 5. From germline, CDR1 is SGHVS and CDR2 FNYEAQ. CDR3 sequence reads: CASSPRTSGNEQFF. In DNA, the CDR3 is TGTGCCAGCAGCCCGAGGACTAGCGGAAATGAGCAGTTCTTC.

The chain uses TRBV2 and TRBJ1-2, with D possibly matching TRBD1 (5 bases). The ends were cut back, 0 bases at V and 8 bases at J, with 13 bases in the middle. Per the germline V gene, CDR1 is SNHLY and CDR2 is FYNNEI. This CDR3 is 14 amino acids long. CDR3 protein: CASSEAWGLRGYTF. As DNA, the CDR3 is TGTGCCAGCAGTGAAGCATGGGGACTACGGGGCTACACCTTC.

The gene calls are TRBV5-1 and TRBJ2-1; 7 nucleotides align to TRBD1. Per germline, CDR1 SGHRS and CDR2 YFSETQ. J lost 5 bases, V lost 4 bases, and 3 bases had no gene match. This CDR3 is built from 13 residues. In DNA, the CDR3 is TGCGCCAGCAGCCCGGGACAGAACAATGAGCAGTTCTTC. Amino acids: CASSPGQNNEQFF.

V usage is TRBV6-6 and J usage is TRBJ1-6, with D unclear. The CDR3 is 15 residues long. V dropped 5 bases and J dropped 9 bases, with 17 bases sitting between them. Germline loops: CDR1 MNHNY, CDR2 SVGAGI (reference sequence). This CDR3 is CASSPSAGEVSPLHF. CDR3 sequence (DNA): TGTGCCAGCAGTCCCTCCGCCGGGGAAGTTTCACCCCTCCACTTT.

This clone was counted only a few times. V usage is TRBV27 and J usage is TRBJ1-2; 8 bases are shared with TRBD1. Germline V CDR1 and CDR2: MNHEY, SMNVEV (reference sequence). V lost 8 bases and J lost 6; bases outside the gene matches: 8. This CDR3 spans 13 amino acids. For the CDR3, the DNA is TGTGCCAGCGCCGGGGACAGGTGGAATGGCTACACCTTC. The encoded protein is CASAGDRWNGYTF.

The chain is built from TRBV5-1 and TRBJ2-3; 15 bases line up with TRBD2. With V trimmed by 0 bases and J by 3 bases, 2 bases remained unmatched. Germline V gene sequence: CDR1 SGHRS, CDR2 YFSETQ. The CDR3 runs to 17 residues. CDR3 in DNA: TGCGCCAGCAGCTTGGCCGGGACTAGCGGGGGGACAGATACGCAGTATTTT. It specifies CASSLAGTSGGTDTQYF.

The CDR3 DNA reads TGTGCCAGCACCCAAGCGACAGGGCTTGAAGCTTTCTTT. It encodes CASTQATGLEAFF. V and J are TRBV28 and TRBJ1-1; TRBD1 matches at 7 bases. The CDR3 totals 13 residues. CDR1 MDHEN and CDR2 SYDVKM come from the germline V gene. The J segment lost 7 bases and the V segment lost 7 bases, leaving 9 bases of the junction unmatched. Complete variable domain (other parts from reference TRBV28 and TRBJ1-1): DVKVTQSSRYLVKRTGEKVFLECVQDMDHENMFWYRQDPGLGLRLIYFSYDVKMKEKGDIPEGYSVSREKKERFSLILESASTNQTSMYLCASTQATGLEAFFGQGTRLTVV.

In nucleotides, the CDR3 is TGTGCCAGCAGCTTAGCGCGGGACCTTAGGGTCACTGAAGCTTTCTTT. Its translation is CASSLARDLRVTEAFF. V gene TRBV11-1 combines with J gene TRBJ1-1, with a weak D call TRBD1 (5 bases). V was trimmed by 0 bases and J by 4 bases, leaving 15 bases between them. The CDR3 length is 16 residues. Germline-derived CDR1 and CDR2 are SGHAT and FQDESV (reference sequence).

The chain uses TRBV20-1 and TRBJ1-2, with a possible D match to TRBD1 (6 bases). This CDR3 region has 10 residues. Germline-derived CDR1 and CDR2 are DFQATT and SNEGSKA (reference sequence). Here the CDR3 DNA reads TGCAGCGCAGGGGACTATGGCTACACCTTC. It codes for CSAGDYGYTF.

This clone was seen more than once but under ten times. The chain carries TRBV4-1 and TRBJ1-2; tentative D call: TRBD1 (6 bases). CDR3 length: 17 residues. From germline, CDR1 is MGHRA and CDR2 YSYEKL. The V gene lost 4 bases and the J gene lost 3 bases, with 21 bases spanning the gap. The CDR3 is CASSPEQLGARDYGYTF. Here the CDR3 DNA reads TGCGCCAGCAGCCCCGAGCAACTGGGGGCGCGGGACTATGGCTACACCTTC.

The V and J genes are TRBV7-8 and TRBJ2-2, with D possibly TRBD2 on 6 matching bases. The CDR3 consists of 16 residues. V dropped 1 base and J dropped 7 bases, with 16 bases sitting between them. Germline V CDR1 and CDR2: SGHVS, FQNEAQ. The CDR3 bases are TGTGCCAGCAGCTTAGAATGGCGGGGTATGGTCGGGGAGCTGTTTTTT. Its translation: CASSLEWRGMVGELFF.

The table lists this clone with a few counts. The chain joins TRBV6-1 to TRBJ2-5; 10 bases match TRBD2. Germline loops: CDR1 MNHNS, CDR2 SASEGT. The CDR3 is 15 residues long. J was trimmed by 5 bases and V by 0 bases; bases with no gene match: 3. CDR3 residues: CASSEASGGQETQYF. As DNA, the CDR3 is TGTGCCAGCAGTGAAGCTAGCGGGGGGCAGGAGACCCAGTACTTC.

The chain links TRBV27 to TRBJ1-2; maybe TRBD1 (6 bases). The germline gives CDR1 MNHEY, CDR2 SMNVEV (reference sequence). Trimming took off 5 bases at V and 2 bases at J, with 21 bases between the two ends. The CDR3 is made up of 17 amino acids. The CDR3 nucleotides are TGTGCCAGCAGTAACTCGGGGGGGCCATGGAACAACTATGGCTACACCTTC. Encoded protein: CASSNSGGPWNNYGYTF.

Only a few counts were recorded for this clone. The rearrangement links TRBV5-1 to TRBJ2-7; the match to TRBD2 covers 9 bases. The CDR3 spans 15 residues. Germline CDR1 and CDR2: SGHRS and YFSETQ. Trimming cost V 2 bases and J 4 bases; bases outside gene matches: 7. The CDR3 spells CASSFTAGGPYEQYV. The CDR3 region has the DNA TGCGCCAGCAGCTTTACCGCGGGGGGGCCTTACGAGCAGTACGTC.

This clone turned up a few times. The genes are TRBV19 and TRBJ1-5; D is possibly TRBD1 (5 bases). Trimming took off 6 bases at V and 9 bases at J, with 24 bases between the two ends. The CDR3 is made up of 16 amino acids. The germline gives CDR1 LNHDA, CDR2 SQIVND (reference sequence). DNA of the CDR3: TGTGCCAGTAGAAAACCGGGACTCATGGGGGGTCGGCCCCAGCATTTT. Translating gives CASRKPGLMGGRPQHF.